This T cell receptor beta chain emerged from a study of T cell changes during pregnancy in multiple sclerosis. Here immunoSEQ multiplex PCR was the method, and the copy in TCRdb shows in-frame clones only, minus some. The sample gives approximately 46,000 clones, 92% of which show up once; nearly 0.4% is in the top ten. V lost 3 bases and J 2 bases, leaving 11 bases between the germline ends. CDR3 length: 14 amino acids. Looked up from germline, CDR1 is SGHAT and CDR2 is FQNNGV. The TCR was taken from a female donor with multiple sclerosis, enrolled in a pregnancy study. The rearrangement joins TRBV11-2 to TRBJ2-7, with D perhaps matching TRBD2 (6 bases). Sequenced material: CD4+ T cells from peripheral blood mononuclear cells, taken after pregnancy. CDR3 loop: CASSLDGGPYEQYF. The CDR3 DNA reads TGTGCCAGCAGCTTGGACGGGGGACCCTACGAGCAGTACTTC.